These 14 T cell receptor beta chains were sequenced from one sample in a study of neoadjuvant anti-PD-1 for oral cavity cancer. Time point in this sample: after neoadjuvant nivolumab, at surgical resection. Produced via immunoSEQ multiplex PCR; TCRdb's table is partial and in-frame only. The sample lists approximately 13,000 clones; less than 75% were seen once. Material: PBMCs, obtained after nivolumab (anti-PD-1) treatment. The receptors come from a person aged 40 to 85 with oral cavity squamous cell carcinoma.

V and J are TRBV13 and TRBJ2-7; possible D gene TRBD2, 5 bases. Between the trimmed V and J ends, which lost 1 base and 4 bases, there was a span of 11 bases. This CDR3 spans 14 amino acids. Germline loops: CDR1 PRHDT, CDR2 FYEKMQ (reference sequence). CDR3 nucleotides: TGTGCCAGCAGCTTAGCAGGACGGGATTACGAGCAGTACTTC. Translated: CASSLAGRDYEQYF. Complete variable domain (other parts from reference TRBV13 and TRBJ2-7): AAGVIQSPRHLIKEKRETATLKCYPIPRHDTVYWYQQGPGQDPQFLISFYEKMQSDKGSIPDRFSAQQFSDYHSELNMSSLELGDSALYFCASSLAGRDYEQYFGPGTRLTVT.

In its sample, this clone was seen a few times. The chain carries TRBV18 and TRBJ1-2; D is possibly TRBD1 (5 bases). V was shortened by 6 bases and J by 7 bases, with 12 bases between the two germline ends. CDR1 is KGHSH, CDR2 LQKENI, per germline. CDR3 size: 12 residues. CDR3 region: CASSGEGGGYTF. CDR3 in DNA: TGTGCCAGCTCGGGGGAAGGTGGTGGCTACACCTTC.

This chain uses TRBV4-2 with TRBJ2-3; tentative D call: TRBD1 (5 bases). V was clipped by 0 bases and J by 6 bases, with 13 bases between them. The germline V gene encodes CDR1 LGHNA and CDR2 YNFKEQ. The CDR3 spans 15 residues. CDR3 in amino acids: CASSQDTGRRDTQYF. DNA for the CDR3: TGTGCCAGCAGCCAAGACACAGGACGAAGGGATACGCAGTATTTT.

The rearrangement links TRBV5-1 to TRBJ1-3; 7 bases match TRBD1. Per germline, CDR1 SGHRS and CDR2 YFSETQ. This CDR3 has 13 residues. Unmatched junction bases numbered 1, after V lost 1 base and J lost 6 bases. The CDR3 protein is CASSLTGENTIYF. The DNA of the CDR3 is TGCGCCAGCAGCTTGACAGGGGAAAACACCATATATTTT.

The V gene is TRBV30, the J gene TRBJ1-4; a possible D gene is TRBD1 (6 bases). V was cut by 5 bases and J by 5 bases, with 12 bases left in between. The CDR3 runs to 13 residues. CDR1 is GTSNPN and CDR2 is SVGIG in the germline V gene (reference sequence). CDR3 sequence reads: CAWCTGLNEKLFF. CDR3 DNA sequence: TGTGCCTGGTGTACAGGGTTGAATGAAAAACTGTTTTTT. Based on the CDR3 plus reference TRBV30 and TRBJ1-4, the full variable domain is SQTIHQWPATLVQPVGSPLSLECTVEGTSNPNLYWYRQAAGRGLQLLFYSVGIGQISSEVPQNLSASRPQDRQFILSSKKLLLSDSGFYLCAWCTGLNEKLFFGSGTQLSVL.

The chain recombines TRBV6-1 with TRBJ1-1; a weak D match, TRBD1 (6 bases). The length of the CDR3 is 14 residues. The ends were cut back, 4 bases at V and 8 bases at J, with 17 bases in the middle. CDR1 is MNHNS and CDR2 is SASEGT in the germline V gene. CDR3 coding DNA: TGTGCCAGCAGTGCGAACAGGGACGGGTTGGAAGCTTTCTTT. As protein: CASSANRDGLEAFF.

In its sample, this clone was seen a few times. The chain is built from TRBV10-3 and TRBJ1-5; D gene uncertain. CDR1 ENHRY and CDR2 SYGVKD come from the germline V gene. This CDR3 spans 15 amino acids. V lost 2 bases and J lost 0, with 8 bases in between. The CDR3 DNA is TGTGCCATCAGTGAGGCGGACCCTAGCAATCAGCCCCAGCATTTT. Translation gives CAISEADPSNQPQHF.

CDR3 in amino acids: CASSDDRGFGYGYTF. For the CDR3, the DNA is TGTGCCAGCAGCGACGACAGGGGCTTTGGCTATGGCTACACCTTC. The chain is built from TRBV2 and TRBJ1-2; 8 bases agree with TRBD1. Per germline, CDR1 SNHLY and CDR2 FYNNEI. The CDR3 spans 15 residues. V was pared by 6 bases and J by 4 bases, with 10 bases of the junction left unmatched.

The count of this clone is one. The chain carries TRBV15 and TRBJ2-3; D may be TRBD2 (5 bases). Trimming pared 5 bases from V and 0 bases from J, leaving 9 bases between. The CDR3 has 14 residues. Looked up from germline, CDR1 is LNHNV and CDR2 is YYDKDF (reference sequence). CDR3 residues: CATSAGVSTDTQYF. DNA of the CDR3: TGTGCCACCAGCGCCGGGGTTAGCACAGATACGCAGTATTTT. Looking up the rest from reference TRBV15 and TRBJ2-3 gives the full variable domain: DAMVIQNPRYQVTQFGKPVTLSCSQTLNHNVMYWYQQKSSQAPKLLFHYYDKDFNNEADTPDNFQSRRPNTSFCFLDIRSPGLGDTAMYLCATSAGVSTDTQYFGPGTRLTVL.

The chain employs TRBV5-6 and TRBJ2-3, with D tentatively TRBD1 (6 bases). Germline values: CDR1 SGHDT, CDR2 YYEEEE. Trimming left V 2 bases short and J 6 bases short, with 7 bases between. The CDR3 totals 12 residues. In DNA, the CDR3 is TGTGCCAGCAGCTTCGACAGGGATACGCAGTATTTT. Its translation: CASSFDRDTQYF. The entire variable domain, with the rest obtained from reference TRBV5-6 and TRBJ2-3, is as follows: DAGVTQSPTHLIKTRGQQVTLRCSPKSGHDTVSWYQQALGQGPQFIFQYYEEEERQRGNFPDRFSGHQFPNYSSELNVNALLLGDSALYLCASSFDRDTQYFGPGTRLTVL.

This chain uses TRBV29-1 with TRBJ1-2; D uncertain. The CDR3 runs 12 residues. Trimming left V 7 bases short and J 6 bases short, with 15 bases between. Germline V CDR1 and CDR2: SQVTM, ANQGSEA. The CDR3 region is CSARTPSDGYTF. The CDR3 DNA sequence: TGCAGCGCCCGGACCCCTTCGGATGGCTACACCTTC.

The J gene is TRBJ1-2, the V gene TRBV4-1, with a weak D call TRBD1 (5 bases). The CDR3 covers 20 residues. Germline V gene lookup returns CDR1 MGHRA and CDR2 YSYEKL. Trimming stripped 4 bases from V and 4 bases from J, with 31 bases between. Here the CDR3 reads CASSLIPLNIDSKAFYGYTF. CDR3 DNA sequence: TGCGCCAGCAGCCTCATCCCCCTCAACATCGACAGTAAGGCCTTCTATGGCTACACCTTC.

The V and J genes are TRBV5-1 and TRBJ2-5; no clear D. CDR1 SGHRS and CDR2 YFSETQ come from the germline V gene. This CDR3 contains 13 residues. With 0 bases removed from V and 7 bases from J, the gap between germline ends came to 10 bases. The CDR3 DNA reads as TGCGCCAGCAGCTTGGCGGCAAGATCGACCCAGTACTTC. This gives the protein CASSLAARSTQYF. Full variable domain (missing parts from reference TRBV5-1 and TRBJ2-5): KAGVTQTPRYLIKTRGQQVTLSCSPISGHRSVSWYQQTPGQGLQFLFEYFSETQRNKGNFPGRFSGRQFSNSRSEMNVSTLELGDSALYLCASSLAARSTQYFGPGTRLLVL.

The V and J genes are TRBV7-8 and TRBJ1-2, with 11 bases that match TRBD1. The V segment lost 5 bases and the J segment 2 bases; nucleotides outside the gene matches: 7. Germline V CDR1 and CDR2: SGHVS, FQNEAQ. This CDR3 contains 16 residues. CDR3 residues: CASSTRTGGWNYGYTF. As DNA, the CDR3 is TGTGCCAGCAGCACGCGGACAGGGGGCTGGAACTATGGCTACACCTTC.